Following are 27 T cell receptor beta chains from one sample sequenced in a study of blood T cell repertoires in COVID-19 (dated by TCRdb to about 2020). Library preparation was by the immunoSEQ multiplex PCR assay. TCRdb stores this immuneACCESS table with in-frame sequences only. Part of the clones is absent; in the studies checked, under half of the shortfall reflects unresolved V genes, and no reason is known for the rest. This sample lists some 120,000 clones; around 86% were detected once. About 16% of the sample lies in the top ten. The sample was peripheral blood. These receptors all come from a woman between 45 and 60 years old who had recovered from COVID-19.

The chain has TRBV2 and TRBJ2-5, with 8 bases matching TRBD1. Germline lookup yields CDR1 SNHLY and CDR2 FYNNEI. V shed 6 bases and J 3 bases; nucleotides not matched to a gene: 6. The CDR3 consists of 14 residues. The chain's CDR3 is CASSPMTGEETQYF. CDR3 nucleotides: TGTGCCAGCAGCCCCATGACAGGGGAAGAGACCCAGTACTTC.

The sample holds a few counts of this clone. V and J are TRBV5-1 and TRBJ2-3, with a weak D call TRBD1 (5 bases). CDR1 SGHRS and CDR2 YFSETQ come from the germline V gene. The CDR3 length is 14 residues. V lost 4 bases, J lost 0 bases, and 9 bases lay in between. The CDR3 DNA reads TGCGCCAGCAGCCCGACAGTGAGCACAGATACGCAGTATTTT. Protein sequence: CASSPTVSTDTQYF.

This clone came up many times. The sample carries other DNA sequences with the same CDR3. V and J are TRBV2 and TRBJ2-7; 7 bases are a match to TRBD1. This CDR3 has 14 residues. Per germline, CDR1 SNHLY and CDR2 FYNNEI. V was clipped by 2 bases and J by 1 base; unmatched bases: 2. The CDR3 sequence is CASSEQGESYEQYF. The CDR3 DNA reads TGTGCCAGCAGTGAACAGGGGGAGTCCTACGAGCAGTACTTC.

J is TRBJ1-5 and V is TRBV28; D gene ambiguous. Trimming removed 8 bases at V and 5 bases at J, with 13 bases between. This CDR3 comprises 13 residues. From germline, CDR1 is MDHEN and CDR2 SYDVKM. The CDR3 sequence: CASVQEDYQPQHF. The CDR3, as DNA: TGTGCCAGCGTCCAAGAAGACTATCAGCCCCAGCATTTT. The full variable domain, its missing parts supplied by reference TRBV28 and TRBJ1-5, is DVKVTQSSRYLVKRTGEKVFLECVQDMDHENMFWYRQDPGLGLRLIYFSYDVKMKEKGDIPEGYSVSREKKERFSLILESASTNQTSMYLCASVQEDYQPQHFGDGTRLSIL.

The CDR3 DNA reads as TGTGCCAGCAGCCAATATGCTGGAAACACCATATATTTT. Its translation: CASSQYAGNTIYF. The chain is built from TRBV3-1 (or the pseudogene TRBV3-2) and TRBJ1-3; no clear D. The CDR3 totals 13 residues. Per germline, CDR1 LGHDT and CDR2 YNNKEL (reference sequence). Trimming cost V 2 bases and J 2 bases, with 4 bases left between them.

The genes are TRBV27 and TRBJ2-7, with 7 bases fitting TRBD1. Trimming took 3 bases from V and 0 from J; bases not matched to a gene: 14. CDR3 length: 18 residues. From germline, CDR1 is MNHEY and CDR2 SMNVEV (reference sequence). The CDR3 region is CASSFHPGRGGSSYEQYF. The CDR3 nucleotides read TGTGCCAGCAGTTTCCACCCTGGCAGAGGGGGCTCCTCCTACGAGCAGTACTTC.

The CDR3 nucleotides read TGTGCCAGCTCACCACCCTCCGGGGGGAACACTGAAGCTTTCTTT. Translated, it gives CASSPPSGGNTEAFF. V is TRBV18 and J is TRBJ1-1; TRBD1 might be the D (5 bases). CDR1 and CDR2 (germline): KGHSH, LQKENI. Trimming shortened V by 0 bases and J by 1 base, and 9 bases separated the two germline ends. There are 15 residues in the CDR3.

The J gene is TRBJ2-7, the V gene TRBV9; D unresolved. Germline loops: CDR1 SGDLS, CDR2 YYNGEE. Trimming took 1 base from V and 2 from J, leaving 10 bases between them. The CDR3 sequence is 14 residues long. The DNA of the CDR3 is TGTGCCAGCAGCGTAAGTAGTTCTGCCTACGAGCAGTACTTC. Translation: CASSVSSSAYEQYF.

The CDR3 bases are TGTGCCAGTAGTAACGTGACTAGCAGTCTAGCCAAAAACATTCAGTACTTC. This translates into CASSNVTSSLAKNIQYF. The V and J genes are TRBV19 and TRBJ2-4; 7 positions agree with TRBD2. The V segment lost 4 bases and the J segment 0 bases; nucleotides outside the gene matches: 9. Germline lookup yields CDR1 LNHDA and CDR2 SQIVND (reference sequence). This CDR3 is 17 amino acids long.

This clone was detected a few times. The chain has TRBV7-9 and TRBJ1-6, with D possibly matching TRBD1 (6 bases). V was shortened by 1 base and J by 9 bases, with 10 bases between the two germline ends. The germline V gene has CDR1 SEHNR and CDR2 FQNEAQ (reference sequence). This CDR3 spans 14 amino acids. The CDR3 reads CASSLEGDSSPLHF. For the CDR3, the DNA is TGTGCCAGCAGCTTAGAGGGGGATAGTTCACCCCTCCACTTT. The full variable domain, in which reference TRBV7-9 and TRBJ1-6 provide the parts outside the CDR3, is DTGVSQNPRHKITKRGQNVTFRCDPISEHNRLYWYRQTLGQGPEFLTYFQNEAQLEKSRLLSDRFSAERPKGSFSTLEIQRTEQGDSAMYLCASSLEGDSSPLHFGNGTRLTVT.

This rearrangement joins TRBV7-8 to TRBJ1-5; D may be TRBD1 (5 bases). Germline CDR1 SGHVS, CDR2 FQNEAQ. V lost 8 bases and J lost 0, with 17 bases in between. The CDR3 is made up of 16 amino acids. The CDR3 is CASGGGSRYSNQPQHF. CDR3 DNA: TGTGCCAGCGGTGGGGGGAGCCGATATAGCAATCAGCCCCAGCATTTT. The whole variable domain, remainder taken from reference TRBV7-8 and TRBJ1-5, is GAGVSQSPRYKVAKRGQDVALRCDPISGHVSLFWYQQALGQGPEFLTYFQNEAQLDKSGLPSDRFFAERPEGSVSTLKIQRTQQEDSAVYLCASGGGSRYSNQPQHFGDGTRLSIL.

This chain links TRBV19 with TRBJ1-2; TRBD1 matches at 10 bases. The CDR3 has 16 amino acids. CDR1 LNHDA and CDR2 SQIVND come from the germline V gene (reference sequence). Losses at the gene ends were 3 bases for V and 7 bases for J; bases not matched to a gene: 11. CDR3: CASSMAPGTGESGYTF. The CDR3 DNA follows: TGTGCCAGTAGTATGGCCCCCGGGACAGGGGAGAGTGGCTACACCTTC.

V and J are TRBV7-6 and TRBJ2-5; 10 positions match TRBD2. CDR3 length equals 14 residues. Germline CDR1 and CDR2: SGHVS and FNYEAQ. J was trimmed by 5 bases and V by 8 bases; bases with no gene match: 8. Written as DNA, the CDR3 is TGTGCCAGCGAAGCGGGGGGGCTGAGGGAGACCCAGTACTTC. Translating gives CASEAGGLRETQYF.

This clone has only one observation. The gene calls are TRBV27 and TRBJ1-2, with D maybe TRBD1 (6 bases). This CDR3 spans 16 amino acids. V was shortened by 2 bases and J by 4 bases, with 17 bases between the two germline ends. CDR1 is MNHEY, CDR2 SMNVEV, per germline (reference sequence). In nucleotides, the CDR3 is TGTGCCAGCAGTTTAATAACAGGGTCTCGAGCCTATGGCTACACCTTC. Its translation: CASSLITGSRAYGYTF.

The rearrangement links TRBV7-8 to TRBJ1-1; perhaps TRBD1 as D (5 bases). CDR1 SGHVS and CDR2 FQNEAQ come from the germline V gene. This CDR3 is 18 amino acids long. Trimming removed 2 bases at V and 1 base at J, with 20 bases between. The CDR3 is CASSLMFQVKRGNTEAFF. The CDR3 DNA reads TGTGCCAGCAGCTTAATGTTTCAGGTGAAAAGGGGGAACACTGAAGCTTTCTTT.

Worth noting for this clone: Other DNA sequences in the same sample also yield this CDR3. V usage is TRBV4-3 and J usage is TRBJ2-2, with 7 bases fitting TRBD2. The J segment lost 1 base and the V segment lost 0 bases, leaving 8 bases of the junction unmatched. Germline values: CDR1 LGHNA, CDR2 YSLEER. This CDR3 spans 18 amino acids. Here the CDR3 reads CASSQEALAALNTGELFF. For the CDR3, the DNA is TGCGCCAGCAGCCAAGAGGCTCTAGCGGCCCTGAACACCGGGGAGCTGTTTTTT.

The rearrangement links TRBV7-3 to TRBJ2-2, with TRBD2 matching 8 bases. The J segment lost 2 bases and the V segment lost 2 bases, leaving 4 bases of the junction unmatched. This CDR3 comprises 16 residues. From germline, CDR1 is SGHTA and CDR2 FQGTGA. The chain's CDR3 is CASSLDGRANTGELFF. Here the CDR3 DNA reads TGTGCCAGCAGCTTAGACGGGAGGGCCAACACCGGGGAGCTGTTTTTT.

For this clone: Its ends do not fully match the called genes, so a read error is possible. The chain carries TRBV19 and TRBJ2-5; a weak D match, TRBD1 (5 bases). Germline V gene lookup returns CDR1 LNHDA and CDR2 SQIVND (reference sequence). CDR3 size: 13 residues. Here the CDR3 reads CASRGQDQEAQYF. The CDR3 nucleotides read TGTGCCAGTAGGGGGCAGGATCAAGAGGCCCAGTACTTC.

The chain is built from TRBV27 and TRBJ1-5, with 9 bases lining up with TRBD1. From germline, CDR1 is MNHEY and CDR2 SMNVEV (reference sequence). This CDR3 is built from 15 residues. J gave up 4 bases and V 3 bases, and 4 bases lay outside the gene matches. The CDR3 sequence is CASSLHGQGNQPQHF. CDR3 DNA: TGTGCCAGCAGTTTGCACGGACAGGGGAATCAGCCCCAGCATTTT.

This chain joins TRBV5-1 and TRBJ1-1; the match to TRBD1 covers 7 bases. V lost 2 bases to trimming and J lost 2 bases; unmatched junction nucleotides: 6. The CDR3 is 15 residues long. Germline loops: CDR1 SGHRS, CDR2 YFSETQ. The DNA of the CDR3 is TGCGCCAGCAGCTTCACTACAGGGGCCAACACTGAAGCTTTCTTT. This gives the protein CASSFTTGANTEAFF.

This clone appeared a few times. This chain connects TRBV19 to TRBJ1-6; no firm D call. Germline-derived CDR1 and CDR2 are LNHDA and SQIVND (reference sequence). This CDR3 comprises 14 residues. V was clipped by 10 bases and J by 7 bases, with 17 bases between them. In nucleotides, the CDR3 is TGTGCCACGATTTCCCGGGAGAGAAATTCACCCCTCCACTTT. Protein: CATISRERNSPLHF.

The rearrangement joins TRBV10-2 to TRBJ1-3; D perhaps matches TRBD1 (5 bases). Germline CDR1 reads WSHSY; CDR2 reads SAAADI. Trimming left V 9 bases short and J 4 bases short, with 19 bases between. The CDR3 covers 15 residues. The CDR3 here is CASKSGNPPGNTIYF. CDR3 nucleotide sequence: TGCGCCAGTAAGTCAGGGAATCCCCCGGGAAACACCATATATTTT.

The J gene is TRBJ2-1, the V gene TRBV5-8; D not resolved. Per the germline V gene, CDR1 is SGHTS and CDR2 is YDEGEE. The CDR3 has 13 residues. Between the trimmed V and J ends, which lost 0 bases and 4 bases, there was a span of 5 bases. The CDR3 sequence is CASSLVRYNEQFF. The CDR3 DNA reads TGTGCCAGCAGCTTGGTACGGTACAATGAGCAGTTCTTC.

Turning to this clone: The junction and the germline gene differ at one end; a read error may be behind it. This chain links TRBV6-5 with TRBJ2-4; 8 nucleotides agree with TRBD1. The CDR3 is 14 residues long. CDR1 is MNHEY, CDR2 SVGAGI, per germline. CDR3 nucleotides: TGTGCCAGCATTTACCGGACAGGGATTTACATTCAGTACTTC. Its translation is CASIYRTGIYIQYF.

V usage is TRBV27 and J usage is TRBJ2-7, with 11 bases matching TRBD2. J lost 2 bases, V lost 5 bases, and 5 bases had no gene match. The V gene's germline CDR1 is MNHEY and CDR2 SMNVEV (reference sequence). This CDR3 spans 15 amino acids. The CDR3 sequence: CASSPGTSGTYEQYF. In DNA form, the CDR3 reads TGTGCCAGCAGTCCCGGGACTAGCGGTACCTACGAGCAGTACTTC.

This chain uses TRBV5-1 with TRBJ2-7; no clear D. Germline loops: CDR1 SGHRS, CDR2 YFSETQ. Trimming removed 0 bases from V and 2 bases from J, with 9 bases in between. The CDR3 has 14 residues. Written as DNA, the CDR3 is TGCGCCAGCAGCTTGGACGTGGGCGCCTACGAGCAGTACTTC. It yields the protein CASSLDVGAYEQYF.

The chain uses TRBV15 and TRBJ1-2; 7 positions agree with TRBD1. V shed 5 bases, J shed 0 bases, and the junction held 9 bases outside the gene matches. The CDR3 is made up of 16 amino acids. The V gene's germline CDR1 is LNHNV and CDR2 YYDKDF (reference sequence). The CDR3 DNA reads as TGTGCCACCAGCGGCGACAGGGTCGAAGCTAACTATGGCTACACCTTC. Residues: CATSGDRVEANYGYTF.